The 16 T cell receptor beta chains listed next were all sequenced from one sample in a study of human T cells and chemical hapten exposure. Using its own MiXCR run on the RACE reads, TCRdb lists one record per CDR3 protein. The sample holds about 120,000 distinct CDR3 sequences, roughly 13% seen once. This sample's time point: pre-sensitization, week 0. Treatment defined: therapeutic diphenylcyclopropenone sensitization with weekly scalp DPC. The sample was whole blood, taken in connection with sensitization to the hapten diphenylcyclopropenone (DPC). These receptors all stem from a woman younger than 30 with alopecia areata. Some clones in this sample may be carry-over from other donors' samples.

This clonotype was recorded once. This chain uses TRBV7-9 with TRBJ1-4; the D gene is possibly TRBD1 (6 bases). CDR1 and CDR2 (germline): SEHNR, FQNEAQ (reference sequence). The CDR3 runs to 14 residues. Between the trimmed V and J ends, which lost 3 bases and 7 bases, there was a span of 12 bases. The CDR3 DNA sequence: TGTGCCAGCAGCTTCCGGGACATCGGTGAAAAACTGTTTTTT. The encoded protein is CASSFRDIGEKLFF.

This clonotype was seen repeatedly, ten times or more. The gene calls are TRBV11-2 and TRBJ2-2; D possibly matches TRBD1 or TRBD2 (5 bases each). The CDR3 has 14 amino acids. Germline V gene data show CDR1 as SGHAT and CDR2 as FQNNGV. Between the trimmed V and J ends, which lost 1 base and 4 bases, there was a span of 7 bases. The DNA for the CDR3 is TGTGCCAGCAGCTTAGGGGGGATCACCGGGGAGCTGTTTTTT. As protein: CASSLGGITGELFF.

The chain combines TRBV4-1 with TRBJ1-3; no firm D call. The ends were cut back, 2 bases at V and 0 bases at J, with 11 bases in the middle. Germline V gives CDR1 MGHRA, CDR2 YSYEKL. The CDR3 sequence is 16 residues long. The CDR3 region has the DNA TGCGCCAGCAGCCAACCCAGACTGATCTCTGGAAACACCATATATTTT. Translation gives CASSQPRLISGNTIYF.

At least ten counts were recorded for this clonotype. The chain is built from TRBV5-4 and TRBJ2-1; maybe TRBD2 (5 bases). The CDR3 contains 16 residues. Germline V gives CDR1 SGHNT, CDR2 YYREEE (reference sequence). The V end lost 1 base, the J end lost 0 bases, and 11 bases lay between the germline ends. CDR3 region: CASSLLGSDSYNEQFF. For the CDR3, the DNA is TGTGCCAGCAGCTTGTTGGGTAGCGACTCCTACAATGAGCAGTTCTTC. Combining the CDR3 with reference TRBV5-4 and TRBJ2-1 gives the whole variable domain ETGVTQSPTHLIKTRGQQVTLRCSSQSGHNTVSWYQQALGQGPQFIFQYYREEENGRGNFPPRFSGLQFPNYSSELNVNALELDDSALYLCASSLLGSDSYNEQFFGPGTRLTVL.

In this sample, this clonotype turned up a few times. The V call is TRBV7-2, the J call TRBJ1-2; D is unclear. V shed 5 bases and J shed 4 bases, with 11 bases lying between them. The CDR3 covers 13 residues. CDR1 and CDR2 from the germline V gene are SGHTA and FQGNSA. CDR3 in DNA: TGTGCCAGCAGCGTGTCGCCAATCTATGGCTACACCTTC. Protein: CASSVSPIYGYTF.

The chain employs TRBV7-9 and TRBJ1-1; D is unresolved. The germline V and J ends were trimmed by 3 bases and 7 bases, with 6 bases remaining between them. The CDR3 sequence is 11 residues long. The V gene's germline CDR1 is SEHNR and CDR2 FQNEAQ (reference sequence). The CDR3 protein is CASSLRFEAFF. Written as DNA, the CDR3 is TGTGCCAGCAGCTTGAGGTTTGAAGCTTTCTTT.

In its sample, this clonotype was seen many times. For the CDR3, the DNA is TGTGCCAGCAGGGGGAGGGTCTTTAACTATGGCTACACCTTC. The encoded protein is CASRGRVFNYGYTF. The chain joins TRBV7-2 to TRBJ1-2; D is unresolved. The germline V gene has CDR1 SGHTA and CDR2 FQGNSA. V dropped 6 bases and J dropped 1 base, with 12 bases sitting between them. This CDR3 is 14 amino acids long. Together with reference TRBV7-2 and TRBJ1-2, the CDR3 gives the full variable domain: GAGVSQSPSNKVTEKGKDVELRCDPISGHTALYWYRQSLGQGLEFLIYFQGNSAPDKSGLPSDRFSAERTGGSVSTLTIQRTQQEDSAVYLCASRGRVFNYGYTFGSGTRLTVV.

This clonotype was seen many times. The CDR3 loop is CSATGFTDTQYF. The CDR3 coding sequence is TGCAGTGCTACCGGCTTTACAGATACGCAGTATTTT. This sequence joins TRBV20-1 and TRBJ2-3; D remains ambiguous. Germline CDR1 reads DFQATT; CDR2 reads SNEGSKA (reference sequence). The CDR3 runs to 12 residues. The V and J ends lost 4 bases and 3 bases respectively, with 8 bases between them.

This clonotype was seen repeatedly, ten times or more. CDR3 nucleotides: TGTGCCAGCAGCCAAGATCCTGGGCGGCAGTACTTC. It translates to CASSQDPGRQYF. V gene TRBV3-1 combines with J gene TRBJ2-7; D is undetermined. Trimming removed 0 bases from V and 9 bases from J, with 9 bases in between. Germline values: CDR1 LGHDT, CDR2 YNNKEL (reference sequence). The CDR3 has 12 residues.

J is TRBJ2-2 and V is TRBV6-5; tentatively, D is TRBD1 (6 bases). CDR1 is MNHEY and CDR2 is SVGAGI in the germline V gene. CDR3 size: 14 residues. V shed 5 bases and J shed 5 bases, with 12 bases lying between them. In nucleotides, the CDR3 is TGTGCCAGCAGTCGTACACAGGGTACCGGGGAGCTGTTTTTT. Translation: CASSRTQGTGELFF.

This clonotype is classed as medium-sized (0.01 to 0.1%). The V call is TRBV7-6, the J call TRBJ2-3; TRBD1 is a possible D gene (6 bases). With 3 bases removed from V and 5 bases from J, the gap between germline ends came to 12 bases. CDR3 length equals 14 residues. CDR1 is SGHVS and CDR2 is FNYEAQ in the germline V gene. The CDR3 is CASSFPGQGDTQYF. Written as DNA, the CDR3 is TGTGCCAGCAGCTTCCCGGGACAAGGAGATACGCAGTATTTT.

There are many counts of this clonotype. This chain uses TRBV7-6 with TRBJ2-2; TRBD2 matches 7 bases. Losses at the gene ends were 2 bases for V and 5 bases for J; bases not matched to a gene: 2. Germline V lookup: CDR1 SGHVS, CDR2 FNYEAQ. The CDR3 contains 14 residues. CDR3 nucleotides: TGTGCCAGCAGCTTAAGGGAGGGGACCGGGGAGCTGTTTTTT. It translates to CASSLREGTGELFF. Variable domain in full (rest from reference TRBV7-6 and TRBJ2-2): GAGVSQSPRYKVTKRGQDVALRCDPISGHVSLYWYRQALGQGPEFLTYFNYEAQQDKSGLPNDRFSAERPEGSISTLTIQRTEQRDSAMYRCASSLREGTGELFFGEGSRLTVL.

This clonotype has more than one count but fewer than ten. The rearrangement links TRBV27 to TRBJ1-1; D not certain. The length of the CDR3 is 18 residues. The germline V gene encodes CDR1 MNHEY and CDR2 SMNVEV (reference sequence). Trimming removed 1 base from V and 3 bases from J, with 21 bases in between. CDR3 region: CASSLFPPETGAYTEAFF. DNA for the CDR3: TGTGCCAGCAGTTTATTCCCACCGGAAACGGGCGCGTACACTGAAGCTTTCTTT.

This clonotype was observed a few times. V and J are TRBV20-1 and TRBJ2-2, with D unresolved. CDR1 and CDR2 from the germline V gene are DFQATT and SNEGSKA (reference sequence). The CDR3 is made up of 15 amino acids. V lost 6 bases and J 1 base, leaving 15 bases between the germline ends. CDR3 coding DNA: TGCAGTGCCTCGCGCACCGTACTGAACACCGGGGAGCTGTTTTTT. This gives the protein CSASRTVLNTGELFF.

This clonotype has ten or more counts. The V call is TRBV7-9, the J call TRBJ1-1; no reliable D call. With 2 bases removed from V and 5 bases from J, the gap between germline ends came to 3 bases. Germline-derived CDR1 and CDR2 are SEHNR and FQNEAQ (reference sequence). This CDR3 region has 11 residues. The CDR3 loop is CASSLITEAFF. As DNA, the CDR3 is TGTGCCAGCAGCTTAATTACTGAAGCTTTCTTT.

V usage is TRBV30 and J usage is TRBJ2-1; no definite D call. CDR3 length equals 11 residues. The germline gives CDR1 GTSNPN, CDR2 SVGIG (reference sequence). V gave up 0 bases and J gave up 3 bases, with 0 bases separating them. The CDR3 reads CAWSVYNEQFF. The CDR3, as DNA: TGTGCCTGGAGTGTCTACAATGAGCAGTTCTTC.